These 26 T cell receptor beta chains share one sample of origin, sequenced in a study of shared clonotypes between healthy human individuals. Measured with immunoSEQ multiplex PCR; TCRdb has only the in-frame clones, and not every one. The sample has some 2,000,000 clones; approximately 95% are singletons. What was sequenced was naive CD4+ T cells sorted from blood. Subset specified: CD45RA+ positively selected. Source of these receptors: a man in his late teens or twenties in good health.

This clone appeared a single time. This sequence joins TRBV5-1 and TRBJ1-4, with D possibly being TRBD1 (6 bases). Germline V lookup: CDR1 SGHRS, CDR2 YFSETQ. V was cut by 4 bases and J by 15 bases, with 16 bases left in between. The CDR3 sequence is 12 residues long. As DNA, the CDR3 is TGCGCCAGCAGCGCCATGGGGGACAAGTTGTTTTTT. It specifies CASSAMGDKLFF.

This sequence joins TRBV9 and TRBJ1-2, with D unclear. This CDR3 region has 15 residues. Trimming removed 0 bases from V and 8 bases from J, with 17 bases in between. CDR1 SGDLS and CDR2 YYNGEE come from the germline V gene. CDR3 sequence (DNA): TGTGCCAGCAGCGTAGCTGACCTCCCGGCGGGAGGCTACACCTTC. Its translation: CASSVADLPAGGYTF.

The sample holds one count of this clone. V usage is TRBV19 and J usage is TRBJ2-1, with 8 bases fitting TRBD1. Germline V gene data show CDR1 as LNHDA and CDR2 as SQIVND (reference sequence). This CDR3 is 15 amino acids long. Trimming removed 4 bases from V and 7 bases from J; junction bases left unmatched: 9. This CDR3 is CASSTYRGDRNEQFF. In DNA form, the CDR3 reads TGTGCCAGTAGTACCTACAGGGGGGATCGAAATGAGCAGTTCTTC. Combining the CDR3 with reference TRBV19 and TRBJ2-1 gives the whole variable domain DGGITQSPKYLFRKEGQNVTLSCEQNLNHDAMYWYRQDPGQGLRLIYYSQIVNDFQKGDIAEGYSVSREKKESFPLTVTSAQKNPTAFYLCASSTYRGDRNEQFFGPGTRLTVL.

The chain couples TRBV5-1 to TRBJ2-3; no definite D call. The CDR3 extends over 14 amino acids. Germline V lookup: CDR1 SGHRS, CDR2 YFSETQ. The V end was cut by 1 base, the J end by 5 bases, with 11 bases between. CDR3 in amino acids: CASSLWYLGDTQYF. The CDR3 nucleotides are TGCGCCAGCAGCTTGTGGTATTTAGGAGATACGCAGTATTTT.

This sequence joins TRBV5-6 and TRBJ2-7; the match to TRBD1 covers 7 bases. Per the germline V gene, CDR1 is SGHDT and CDR2 is YYEEEE. V shed 1 base, J shed 2 bases, and the junction held 6 bases outside the gene matches. This CDR3 region has 15 residues. The CDR3 region has the DNA TGTGCCAGCAGCTTGTATACAGGGGATACCTACGAGCAGTACTTC. Amino acids: CASSLYTGDTYEQYF.

This sequence joins TRBV7-2 and TRBJ2-1; TRBD2 matches at 10 bases. Germline V gives CDR1 SGHTA, CDR2 FQGNSA. V dropped 7 bases and J dropped 6; count of bases not matched to a gene: 3. This CDR3 region has 13 residues. CDR3 loop: CASTSGSSNEQFF. The DNA for the CDR3 is TGTGCCAGCACTAGCGGGAGTAGCAATGAGCAGTTCTTC. Full variable domain (outside the CDR3, taken from reference TRBV7-2 and TRBJ2-1): GAGVSQSPSNKVTEKGKDVELRCDPISGHTALYWYRQSLGQGLEFLIYFQGNSAPDKSGLPSDRFSAERTGGSVSTLTIQRTQQEDSAVYLCASTSGSSNEQFFGPGTRLTVL.

V usage is TRBV19 and J usage is TRBJ2-5; possible D gene TRBD1, 6 bases. There are 14 residues in the CDR3. Germline CDR1 is LNHDA and CDR2 is SQIVND (reference sequence). V was cut by 5 bases and J by 5 bases, with 15 bases left in between. CDR3 loop: CASSYTGSLETQYF. The CDR3 nucleotides are TGTGCCAGTAGTTACACAGGGAGTTTGGAGACCCAGTACTTC.

V is TRBV30 and J is TRBJ2-3; tentatively, D is TRBD1 (6 bases). The CDR3 totals 13 residues. Germline assignment: CDR1 GTSNPN and CDR2 SVGIG (reference sequence). Trimming cost V 2 bases and J 7 bases, with 13 bases left between them. The CDR3 is CAWSRGLENTQYF. The CDR3 DNA follows: TGTGCCTGGAGTAGGGGGTTGGAGAATACGCAGTATTTT. The variable domain in full, with the rest retrieved from reference TRBV30 and TRBJ2-3, is SQTIHQWPATLVQPVGSPLSLECTVEGTSNPNLYWYRQAAGRGLQLLFYSVGIGQISSEVPQNLSASRPQDRQFILSSKKLLLSDSGFYLCAWSRGLENTQYFGPGTRLTVL.

The chain couples TRBV18 to TRBJ2-5; D unresolved. The germline gives CDR1 KGHSH, CDR2 LQKENI. The length of the CDR3 is 14 residues. Trimming pared 0 bases from V and 4 bases from J, leaving 9 bases between. For the CDR3, the DNA is TGTGCCAGCTCACCACCGGCCGTCCGAGAGACCCAGTACTTC. Translation: CASSPPAVRETQYF.

The rearrangement joins TRBV10-2 to TRBJ2-5; 8 bases are a match to TRBD1. CDR3 length equals 16 residues. Per germline, CDR1 WSHSY and CDR2 SAAADI. Trimming took 2 bases from V and 0 from J; bases not matched to a gene: 5. The CDR3 loop reads CASSEGTGWYQETQYF. The CDR3 DNA is TGCGCCAGCAGTGAGGGGACAGGCTGGTACCAAGAGACCCAGTACTTC.

The chain uses TRBV18 and TRBJ2-1; the D gene could be TRBD1 or TRBD2 (5 bases each). This CDR3 has 14 amino acids. The V gene lost 5 bases and the J gene lost 5 bases, with 13 bases spanning the gap. Germline lookup yields CDR1 KGHSH and CDR2 LQKENI. In nucleotides, the CDR3 is TGTGCCAGCTCAACCGGGACGAGCAACAATGAGCAGTTCTTC. This translates into CASSTGTSNNEQFF.

The chain employs TRBV20-1 and TRBJ1-2; 9 nucleotides line up with TRBD1. V lost 7 bases and J lost 14; bases outside the gene matches: 2. The CDR3 runs 8 residues. The germline V gene encodes CDR1 DFQATT and CDR2 SNEGSKA (reference sequence). CDR3 in amino acids: CSGQGETF. In nucleotides, the CDR3 is TGCAGTGGACAGGGGGAGACCTTC.

The chain couples TRBV7-9 to TRBJ2-1, with D maybe TRBD2 (5 bases). CDR1 and CDR2 from the germline V gene are SEHNR and FQNEAQ (reference sequence). Trimming took off 0 bases at V and 1 base at J, with 10 bases between the two ends. The CDR3 is 16 amino acids. The CDR3, as DNA: TGTGCCAGCAGCTTAGCTGTGGGAGTGTCCTACAATGAGCAGTTCTTC. Translating gives CASSLAVGVSYNEQFF.

This clone appeared a single time. The V and J genes are TRBV30 and TRBJ2-2, with D tentatively TRBD2 (5 bases). The CDR3 is 16 residues long. The V end lost 0 bases, the J end lost 0 bases, and 11 bases lay between the germline ends. CDR1 GTSNPN and CDR2 SVGIG come from the germline V gene (reference sequence). CDR3 residues: CAWSVRGLANTGELFF. The CDR3 DNA follows: TGTGCCTGGAGTGTACGAGGACTCGCGAACACCGGGGAGCTGTTTTTT.

The rearrangement uses TRBV18 and TRBJ2-1; 8 bases map to TRBD2. Germline CDR1 is KGHSH and CDR2 is LQKENI. V gave up 1 base and J gave up 9 bases; unmatched junction bases: 17. This CDR3 region has 18 residues. Written as DNA, the CDR3 is TGTGCCAGCTCACCACAAGTGTCTAGCGGGTTTCTAGGCAGTGAGCAGTTCTTC. Protein sequence: CASSPQVSSGFLGSEQFF.

Of note for this clone: Other DNA sequences in this specimen translate into the identical CDR3. The CDR3 reads CASSYGESNQPQHF. The CDR3 nucleotides read TGTGCCAGCAGTTATGGAGAGAGCAATCAGCCCCAGCATTTT. The chain has TRBV6-6 and TRBJ1-5; D is undetermined. The V end was cut by 3 bases, the J end by 1 base, with 7 bases between. Germline assignment: CDR1 MNHNY and CDR2 SVGAGI (reference sequence). The CDR3 is made up of 14 amino acids.

Details on this clone: An end of the junction differs from the germline gene, which may be a read error. The rearrangement joins TRBV7-7 to TRBJ2-2, with D unclear. CDR1 and CDR2 (germline): SSHAT, FNYEAQ (reference sequence). The CDR3 contains 15 residues. Here the CDR3 DNA reads TGTGCTAGCAGCGCCGAGCCGGGTATCACCGGGGAGCTGTTTTTT. It yields the protein CASSAEPGITGELFF.

This rearrangement joins TRBV25-1 to TRBJ1-2, with D possibly being TRBD1 (6 bases). V was cut by 3 bases and J by 4 bases, with 15 bases left in between. The CDR3 spans 15 residues. Germline V gives CDR1 MGHDK, CDR2 SYGVNS. CDR3 in DNA: TGTGCCAGCAGTGACAGGACAGCTTCCCCCTATGGCTACACCTTC. Its translation: CASSDRTASPYGYTF.

Worth noting for this clone: The identical CDR3 is also encoded by other nucleotide sequences in the sample. J is TRBJ2-1 and V is TRBV9; TRBD2 matches at 7 bases. Germline CDR1 and CDR2: SGDLS and YYNGEE. Unmatched junction bases numbered 1, after V lost 1 base and J lost 0 bases. The CDR3 loop spans 15 amino acids. CDR3 amino acids: CASSVSSGSYNEQFF. The CDR3 DNA follows: TGTGCCAGCAGCGTATCTAGCGGCTCCTACAATGAGCAGTTCTTC.

This clone occurred once. The gene calls are TRBV9 and TRBJ2-3; the D gene is possibly TRBD2 (5 bases). CDR1 is SGDLS, CDR2 YYNGEE, per germline. Trimming stripped 0 bases from V and 2 bases from J, with 16 bases between. The CDR3 extends over 17 amino acids. The CDR3 is CASSVEFILGATDTQYF. CDR3 nucleotides: TGTGCCAGCAGCGTAGAATTTATACTAGGCGCCACAGATACGCAGTATTTT.

Remarks on this clone: At the DNA level, this CDR3 is encoded by other sequences in the same sample as well. J is TRBJ2-7 and V is TRBV5-1, with TRBD1 matching over 7 bases. CDR3 length: 14 amino acids. Trimming removed 1 base from V and 2 bases from J; junction bases left unmatched: 3. The germline V gene has CDR1 SGHRS and CDR2 YFSETQ. The CDR3 protein is CASSLSQGTYEQYF. CDR3 sequence (DNA): TGCGCCAGCAGCTTGTCACAGGGGACCTACGAGCAGTACTTC.

The J gene is TRBJ2-5, the V gene TRBV6-1; 13 bases line up with TRBD2. V gave up 5 bases and J gave up 4 bases; unmatched junction bases: 1. The CDR3 covers 14 residues. Germline CDR1 and CDR2: MNHNS and SASEGT. In nucleotides, the CDR3 is TGTGCCAGCAGTACTAGCGGGGGGGGAGAGACCCAGTACTTC. Translated: CASSTSGGGETQYF.

The rearrangement joins TRBV19 to TRBJ2-7; possible D gene TRBD2, 6 bases. V lost 9 bases and J lost 9, with 18 bases in between. The CDR3 loop spans 12 amino acids. Looked up from germline, CDR1 is LNHDA and CDR2 is SQIVND (reference sequence). CDR3 sequence reads: CASRGGNERQYF. As DNA, the CDR3 is TGTGCCAGCCGGGGAGGTAACGAGCGGCAGTACTTC.

The chain employs TRBV2 and TRBJ1-4; D is ambiguous. Germline values: CDR1 SNHLY, CDR2 FYNNEI. V was cut by 6 bases and J by 1 base, with 12 bases left in between. CDR3 length: 15 residues. The CDR3 bases are TGTGCCAGCAGGGGCAGCGGGGTAACTAATGAAAAACTGTTTTTT. Protein: CASRGSGVTNEKLFF.

This clone turned up a few times. The chain combines TRBV19 with TRBJ2-7, with D uncertain. This CDR3 has 13 amino acids. V dropped 3 bases and J dropped 3 bases, with 9 bases sitting between them. Germline assignment: CDR1 LNHDA and CDR2 SQIVND (reference sequence). CDR3 in DNA: TGTGCCAGTAGTATCCAGACAAGCTACGAGCAGTACTTC. It specifies CASSIQTSYEQYF.

The V gene is TRBV25-1, the J gene TRBJ1-2; 9 bases align to TRBD1. V was clipped by 6 bases and J by 6 bases; unmatched bases: 11. This CDR3 comprises 15 residues. Germline lookup yields CDR1 MGHDK and CDR2 SYGVNS. The CDR3 is CASSQPGQGFNGYTF. For the CDR3, the DNA is TGTGCCAGCAGCCAACCGGGACAGGGTTTTAATGGCTACACCTTC.